This T cell receptor beta chain emerged from a study of T cell repertoires in cytomegalovirus infection. About the study: It can be stated that public TCR beta signatures indicated CMV infection as well as a matching HLA type.

Worth noting for this clonotype: Antigen: not known.

General study points: CMV carriers having the relevant HLA were flagged by cumulative public TCR beta family frequency. What dominated the ex vivo response were HLA-C-restricted CMV-specific TCR beta clonotypes.

The CDR3 has 15 residues. V lost 2 bases, J lost 5 bases, and 1 base stayed unmatched. The germline gives CDR1 SGHNT, CDR2 YENEEA. TCRdb re-derived calls from the reads in MiXCR, one entry per CDR3 protein. The sample consists of over 100,000 distinct CDR3 sequences, roughly 9.1% of them appearing once. The chain is built from TRBV11-3 and TRBJ2-3; 13 nucleotides align to TRBD2. The sequence was collected from a human donor in good health (CMV status not recorded). Some clones in this sample may be carry-over from other donors' samples. Sequencing input: PBMCs, sequenced either directly or after in vitro stimulation (not recorded which). CDR3 in DNA: TGTGCCAGCAGCTTATGGACTAGCGGGAGAGATACGCAGTATTTT. It codes for CASSLWTSGRDTQYF. Drawing the rest from reference TRBV11-3 and TRBJ2-3, the complete variable domain is EAGVVQSPRYKIIEKKQPVAFWCNPISGHNTLYWYLQNLGQGPELLIRYENEEAVDDSQLPKDRFSAERLKGVDSTLKIQPAELGDSAVYLCASSLWTSGRDTQYFGPGTRLTVL.